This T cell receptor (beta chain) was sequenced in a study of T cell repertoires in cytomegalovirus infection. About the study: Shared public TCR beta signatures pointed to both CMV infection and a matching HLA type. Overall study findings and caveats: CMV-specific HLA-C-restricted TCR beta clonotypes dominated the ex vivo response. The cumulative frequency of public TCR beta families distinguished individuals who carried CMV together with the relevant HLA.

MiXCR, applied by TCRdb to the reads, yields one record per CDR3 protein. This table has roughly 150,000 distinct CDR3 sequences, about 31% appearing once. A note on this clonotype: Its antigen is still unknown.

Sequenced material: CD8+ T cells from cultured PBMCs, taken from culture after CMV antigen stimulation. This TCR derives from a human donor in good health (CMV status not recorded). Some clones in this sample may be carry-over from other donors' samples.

CDR3: CASSQWRPGGNQPQHF. The DNA of the CDR3 is TGCGCCAGCAGCCAGTGGCGGCCTGGTGGCAATCAGCCCCAGCATTTT. The chain is built from TRBV5-1 and TRBJ1-5; D remains unclear. Germline CDR1 SGHRS, CDR2 YFSETQ. The CDR3 loop spans 16 amino acids. V dropped 4 bases and J dropped 2 bases, with 16 bases sitting between them.